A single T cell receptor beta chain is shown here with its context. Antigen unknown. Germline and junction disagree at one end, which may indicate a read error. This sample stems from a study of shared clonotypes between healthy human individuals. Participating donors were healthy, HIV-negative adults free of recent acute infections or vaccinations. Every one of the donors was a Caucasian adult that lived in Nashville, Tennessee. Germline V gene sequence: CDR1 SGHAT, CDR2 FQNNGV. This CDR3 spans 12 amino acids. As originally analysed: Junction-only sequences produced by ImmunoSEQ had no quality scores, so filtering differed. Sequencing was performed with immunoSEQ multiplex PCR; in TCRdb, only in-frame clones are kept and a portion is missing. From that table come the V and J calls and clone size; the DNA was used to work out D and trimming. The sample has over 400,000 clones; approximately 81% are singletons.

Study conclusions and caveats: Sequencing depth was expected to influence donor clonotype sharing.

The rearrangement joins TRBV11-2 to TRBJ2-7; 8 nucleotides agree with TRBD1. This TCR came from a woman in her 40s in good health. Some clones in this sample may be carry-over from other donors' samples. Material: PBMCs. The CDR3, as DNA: TGTGCCAGCAGCCCGCGACAGGGGCTCTTCCACTTC. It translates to CASSPRQGLFHF.